This TCR beta chain was sequenced in a study of OX40 agonist ivuxolimab in advanced cancers. Study overall: Cohort: 80% to 85% men, mean age about 62, aged about 23 to 80.

The germline V gene has CDR1 GTSNPN and CDR2 SVGIG (reference sequence). The CDR3 sequence is 17 residues long. Trimming stripped 0 bases from V and 7 bases from J, with 22 bases between. Repertoires were generated with immunoSEQ multiplex PCR, while TCRdb's copy carries only in-frame clones and drops some. The sample lists over 95,000 clones; approximately 90% were seen once. Sample: CD4+ or CD8+ T cells sorted from blood, taken in a trial of the OX40 agonist ivuxolimab. The receptor's source is an adult with an advanced solid tumor such as melanoma, head and neck, liver or kidney cancer. V is TRBV30 and J is TRBJ1-3, with a weak D call TRBD1 (6 bases). DNA for the CDR3: TGTGCCTGGAGTGTACGTCGCCCGGACAGTGTAAGGAACACCATATATTTT. It specifies CAWSVRRPDSVRNTIYF.